This entry lists 23 T cell receptor beta chains sequenced from one sample in a study of blood T cell repertoires in COVID-19. Measured with immunoSEQ multiplex PCR; TCRdb has only the in-frame clones, and not every one. The table includes some 400,000 clones, 70% to 90% detected once. Source material: peripheral blood. The receptors originated from a human donor in a cohort sampled during active COVID-19.

With regard to this clone: Distinct nucleotide sequences in the sample also encode this CDR3. The chain joins TRBV9 to TRBJ1-1, with TRBD1 matching 7 bases. There are 13 residues in the CDR3. Trimming took 1 base from V and 4 from J; bases not matched to a gene: 1. Germline assignment: CDR1 SGDLS and CDR2 YYNGEE. CDR3 bases: TGTGCCAGCAGCGTACAGGGGGGCACTGAAGCTTTCTTT. Amino acids: CASSVQGGTEAFF.

V and J are TRBV6-5 and TRBJ1-1; 10 nucleotides align to TRBD1. The CDR3 spans 15 residues. The V and J ends lost 5 bases and 4 bases, in that order; junction bases with no gene match: 7. Germline values: CDR1 MNHEY, CDR2 SVGAGI. CDR3 region: CASSLTGGWSTEAFF. In nucleotides, the CDR3 is TGTGCCAGCAGTCTGACAGGGGGCTGGAGCACTGAAGCTTTCTTT.

V usage is TRBV7-9 and J usage is TRBJ1-2; possibly TRBD1 for D (6 bases). There are 13 residues in the CDR3. CDR1 and CDR2 (germline): SEHNR, FQNEAQ (reference sequence). V dropped 5 bases and J dropped 6 bases, with 13 bases sitting between them. CDR3 nucleotide sequence: TGTGCCAGCAGCCTAACAGGGAATAATGGCTACACCTTC. Amino acid sequence: CASSLTGNNGYTF.

The chain couples TRBV6-1 to TRBJ1-1; TRBD1 agrees at 7 bases. With V trimmed by 1 base and J by 8 bases, 10 bases remained unmatched. CDR1 and CDR2 (germline): MNHNS, SASEGT. CDR3 size: 15 residues. CDR3 nucleotide sequence: TGTGCCAGCAGTGAAGTTGGCAGGGGGAAGTCGGAAGCTTTCTTT. As protein: CASSEVGRGKSEAFF.

The CDR3 is CASSLPGQGHTEAFF. CDR3 coding DNA: TGTGCCAGCAGCTTACCGGGACAGGGCCACACTGAAGCTTTCTTT. This rearrangement joins TRBV5-4 to TRBJ1-1; 9 bases map to TRBD1. CDR3 length equals 15 residues. Germline loops: CDR1 SGHNT, CDR2 YYREEE (reference sequence). V gave up 2 bases and J gave up 3 bases; unmatched junction bases: 5.

This clone is a singleton in its sample. This chain connects TRBV7-3 to TRBJ2-3, with D possibly being TRBD2 (5 bases). V was shortened by 5 bases and J by 5 bases, with 17 bases between the two germline ends. The germline CDR1 and CDR2 sequences are SGHTA and FQGTGA. The CDR3 is 15 amino acids. DNA for the CDR3: TGTGCCAGCAGCCCGACGGCGGGCTCATTAGATACGCAGTATTTT. Translation gives CASSPTAGSLDTQYF.

This clone was found once. This rearrangement joins TRBV4-1 to TRBJ2-1; TRBD1 agrees at 8 bases. Germline trimming cut 0 bases from V and 7 bases from J; bases unmatched to any gene: 8. The CDR3 is made up of 16 amino acids. CDR1 is MGHRA and CDR2 is YSYEKL in the germline V gene. The CDR3 protein is CASSQDLQGARNEQFF. The CDR3 DNA follows: TGCGCCAGCAGCCAAGATCTGCAGGGGGCGCGAAATGAGCAGTTCTTC.

The chain joins TRBV5-6 to TRBJ1-1, with D perhaps matching TRBD1 (6 bases). Germline CDR1 reads SGHDT; CDR2 reads YYEEEE. The CDR3 contains 15 residues. Trimming cost V 3 bases and J 1 base, with 13 bases left between them. CDR3 DNA: TGTGCCAGCAGCTCGGAGGACAGACCGAACACTGAAGCTTTCTTT. It is translated as CASSSEDRPNTEAFF.

The rearrangement links TRBV27 to TRBJ1-6; TRBD1 is a possible D gene (5 bases). CDR1 is MNHEY and CDR2 is SMNVEV in the germline V gene (reference sequence). The CDR3 has 17 residues. V was shortened by 2 bases and J by 0 bases, with 11 bases between the two germline ends. The CDR3 DNA reads as TGTGCCAGCAGTTTAGGTCGCAGGGTCTCCTATAATTCACCCCTCCACTTT. Its protein is CASSLGRRVSYNSPLHF.

The chain has TRBV20-1 and TRBJ1-2, with 7 bases lining up with TRBD1. Germline CDR1 reads DFQATT; CDR2 reads SNEGSKA (reference sequence). J lost 5 bases, V lost 3 bases, and 12 bases had no gene match. CDR3 length equals 15 residues. The CDR3 here is CSASLSAGGGYGYTF. The CDR3 nucleotides are TGCAGTGCTAGTTTGTCGGCAGGGGGAGGATATGGCTACACCTTC.

This clone appeared once. The chain carries TRBV7-3 and TRBJ2-3, with 10 bases identical to TRBD2. Trimming took 5 bases from V and 1 from J; bases not matched to a gene: 9. Germline V gene sequence: CDR1 SGHTA, CDR2 FQGTGA. This CDR3 contains 17 residues. CDR3 residues: CASSRAASGSGTDTQYF. The CDR3 nucleotides are TGTGCCAGCAGCAGAGCCGCTAGCGGGAGTGGCACAGATACGCAGTATTTT.

The chain carries TRBV19 and TRBJ1-2; 9 bases are a match to TRBD1. CDR1 LNHDA and CDR2 SQIVND come from the germline V gene (reference sequence). With 7 bases clipped from V and 4 bases from J, the junction kept 10 bases outside the gene matches. The length of the CDR3 is 15 residues. CDR3 nucleotides: TGTGCCAGTACCCCCCTTCCGACAGGGGGCTATGGCTACACCTTC. Its protein product is CASTPLPTGGYGYTF.

The genes are TRBV10-3 and TRBJ1-2, with 8 bases aligning to TRBD1. The CDR3 spans 16 residues. Germline assignment: CDR1 ENHRY and CDR2 SYGVKD. V shed 3 bases and J 1 base; nucleotides not matched to a gene: 7. Here the CDR3 DNA reads TGTGCCATCAGTGACTCGACAGGGGATAATAACTATGGCTACACCTTC. Protein product: CAISDSTGDNNYGYTF.

The chain is built from TRBV30 and TRBJ2-2; D unclear. This CDR3 is 15 amino acids long. Germline-derived CDR1 and CDR2 are GTSNPN and SVGIG (reference sequence). Trimming cost V 4 bases and J 1 base, with 13 bases left between them. This chain's CDR3 is CAWNRPEQNTGELFF. For the CDR3, the DNA is TGTGCCTGGAACCGCCCCGAGCAGAACACCGGGGAGCTGTTTTTT.

This rearrangement joins TRBV19 to TRBJ2-1; TRBD1 matches at 9 bases. Trimming took 6 bases from V and 4 from J; bases not matched to a gene: 1. Germline lookup yields CDR1 LNHDA and CDR2 SQIVND (reference sequence). CDR3 length: 13 amino acids. This CDR3 reads CASRGQGYNEQFF. For the CDR3, the DNA is TGTGCCAGTAGGGGACAGGGATACAATGAGCAGTTCTTC.

This clone was recorded only once. The chain has TRBV7-8 and TRBJ1-1; 7 positions agree with TRBD1. The junction had 9 bases not matched to a gene; V was cut back by 5 bases and J by 6 bases. Germline assignment: CDR1 SGHVS and CDR2 FQNEAQ. CDR3 length: 14 residues. This chain's CDR3 is CASSTGQARAEAFF. CDR3 sequence (DNA): TGTGCCAGCAGCACCGGACAGGCGAGGGCTGAAGCTTTCTTT.

This chain connects TRBV5-4 to TRBJ2-1; 7 nucleotides align to TRBD2. Trimming removed 3 bases from V and 1 base from J; junction bases left unmatched: 4. CDR3 length: 15 residues. Germline V gene lookup returns CDR1 SGHNT and CDR2 YYREEE (reference sequence). Here the CDR3 DNA reads TGTGCCAGCAGCTCCCAGCGGGAATCCTACAATGAGCAGTTCTTC. As protein: CASSSQRESYNEQFF.

The chain uses TRBV15 and TRBJ2-1; possible D gene TRBD2, 5 bases. Germline V gene data show CDR1 as LNHNV and CDR2 as YYDKDF (reference sequence). V dropped 0 bases and J dropped 0 bases, with 12 bases sitting between them. The CDR3 sequence is 17 residues long. The CDR3 loop reads CATSREVGSSSYNEQFF. CDR3 in DNA: TGTGCCACCAGCAGAGAAGTTGGGAGTTCCTCCTACAATGAGCAGTTCTTC. Using reference TRBV15 and TRBJ2-1 for the parts outside the CDR3, the full variable domain is DAMVIQNPRYQVTQFGKPVTLSCSQTLNHNVMYWYQQKSSQAPKLLFHYYDKDFNNEADTPDNFQSRRPNTSFCFLDIRSPGLGDTAMYLCATSREVGSSSYNEQFFGPGTRLTVL.

The V gene is TRBV6-2 or TRBV6-3, the J gene TRBJ1-5, with D possibly matching TRBD1 (6 bases). Trimming stripped 1 base from V and 1 base from J, with 14 bases between. This CDR3 comprises 17 residues. Germline CDR1 is MNHEY and CDR2 is SVGEGT. The CDR3 here is CASSYWGLSRSNQPQHF. Here the CDR3 DNA reads TGTGCCAGCAGTTACTGGGGGCTGAGTAGGAGCAATCAGCCCCAGCATTTT.

This clone has a handful of counts. The chain couples TRBV5-1 to TRBJ1-1; D uncertain. Germline CDR1 and CDR2: SGHRS and YFSETQ. The length of the CDR3 is 13 residues. Deletions cut 2 bases from V and 6 bases from J, with 11 bases between. For the CDR3, the DNA is TGCGCCAGCAGCTTCTCCGACAAGTCTGAAGCTTTCTTT. Protein: CASSFSDKSEAFF.

The V call is TRBV7-8, the J call TRBJ2-2; D might be TRBD2 (6 bases). The CDR3 extends over 16 amino acids. V lost 5 bases and J lost 1, with 14 bases in between. Germline CDR1 is SGHVS and CDR2 is FQNEAQ. CDR3 sequence: CASSRQRLGNTGELFF. CDR3 DNA sequence: TGTGCCAGCAGCAGGCAAAGACTAGGGAACACCGGGGAGCTGTTTTTT.

The V call is TRBV2, the J call TRBJ2-1, with TRBD2 identical over 8 bases. CDR1 is SNHLY, CDR2 FYNNEI, per germline. The V gene end was trimmed by 4 bases and the J gene end by 5 bases; junction bases not matched to a gene: 16. CDR3 length equals 18 residues. CDR3 region: CASSGHFGEAGVNNEQFF. The CDR3 coding sequence is TGTGCCAGCAGTGGGCATTTTGGAGAAGCGGGGGTTAACAATGAGCAGTTCTTC.

This chain links TRBV5-1 with TRBJ2-7, with 7 bases identical to TRBD2. Germline assignment: CDR1 SGHRS and CDR2 YFSETQ. J lost 0 bases, V lost 4 bases, and 7 bases had no gene match. This CDR3 region has 15 residues. CDR3 amino acids: CASSPERGLSYEQYF. The CDR3 region has the DNA TGCGCCAGCAGCCCCGAGCGGGGCCTCTCCTACGAGCAGTACTTC.